Following are 14 T cell receptor beta chains from one sample sequenced in a study of T cells after yellow fever vaccination. Each CDR3 protein gets one entry after TCRdb re-called the 5' RACE reads with MiXCR. The repertoire has hundreds of thousands of distinct CDR3 sequences, around 20% of them found once; the top ten carry roughly a sixth. Source: PBMCs, taken before the yellow fever booster vaccination. These receptors were obtained from a man between 18 and 35 years old who received the YFV17D yellow fever vaccine.

The chain is built from TRBV20-1 and TRBJ1-3; a weak D match, TRBD1 (5 bases). This CDR3 has 15 residues. The V gene lost 3 bases and the J gene lost 3 bases, with 15 bases spanning the gap. CDR1 and CDR2 from the germline V gene are DFQATT and SNEGSKA (reference sequence). CDR3 residues: CSASRIGVIGNTIYF. The CDR3 DNA reads as TGCAGTGCTAGCCGTATAGGGGTCATTGGAAACACCATATATTTT.

The gene calls are TRBV5-1 and TRBJ1-4; perhaps TRBD1 as D (6 bases). Between the trimmed V and J ends, which lost 4 bases and 5 bases, there was a span of 12 bases. Germline values: CDR1 SGHRS, CDR2 YFSETQ. The CDR3 length is 14 residues. The CDR3 loop is CASSGGQQNEKLFF. DNA for the CDR3: TGCGCCAGCAGCGGAGGACAGCAAAATGAAAAACTGTTTTTT.

This clonotype was seen more than once but under ten times. The V call is TRBV6-5, the J call TRBJ2-5; D is perhaps TRBD1 (6 bases). V lost 4 bases and J 0 bases, leaving 12 bases between the germline ends. This CDR3 is 15 amino acids long. CDR1 is MNHEY, CDR2 SVGAGI, per germline. The CDR3 nucleotides are TGTGCCAGCAGTTTTCACACAGGGTACCAAGAGACCCAGTACTTC. The encoded protein is CASSFHTGYQETQYF.

This clonotype has more than one count but fewer than ten. The chain combines TRBV12-3 or TRBV12-4 with TRBJ1-5; 8 bases line up with TRBD1. Germline trimming cut 4 bases from V and 2 bases from J; bases unmatched to any gene: 16. CDR3 length equals 19 residues. CDR3 sequence reads: CASSSVYRLGQGGNQPQHF. The CDR3 coding sequence is TGTGCCAGCAGTTCCGTTTACAGGCTCGGACAGGGTGGCAATCAGCCCCAGCATTTT.

The chain has TRBV12-3 or TRBV12-4 and TRBJ1-6, with D unclear. Trimming took off 3 bases at V and 6 bases at J, with 9 bases between the two ends. This CDR3 comprises 14 residues. CDR3 region: CASSFTVTNSPLHF. The DNA for the CDR3 is TGTGCCAGCAGTTTCACGGTCACTAATTCACCCCTCCACTTT.

This clonotype showed up just a few times. This rearrangement joins TRBV20-1 to TRBJ2-2; a possible D gene is TRBD2 (6 bases). Germline V gene sequence: CDR1 DFQATT, CDR2 SNEGSKA (reference sequence). V dropped 3 bases and J dropped 3 bases, with 14 bases sitting between them. This CDR3 has 15 amino acids. For the CDR3, the DNA is TGCAGTGCTAGTGTCGGGGGTACCTACACCGGGGAGCTGTTTTTT. Translated, it gives CSASVGGTYTGELFF.

This clonotype was counted only a few times. The gene calls are TRBV5-1 and TRBJ2-7; the D call may be TRBD1 or TRBD2 (5 bases each). Germline V gene lookup returns CDR1 SGHRS and CDR2 YFSETQ. V lost 0 bases and J 0 bases, leaving 10 bases between the germline ends. The CDR3 covers 15 residues. DNA of the CDR3: TGCGCCAGCAGCTTGGGGGACGGGTACTCCTACGAGCAGTACGTC. Encoded protein: CASSLGDGYSYEQYV.

V usage is TRBV12-3 or TRBV12-4 and J usage is TRBJ1-4; a weak D match, TRBD1 (5 bases). The germline V and J ends were trimmed by 6 bases and 7 bases, with 24 bases remaining between them. The CDR3 runs 17 residues. This chain's CDR3 is CASREGRGRRRPEKLFF. CDR3 in DNA: TGTGCCAGCAGGGAAGGGAGGGGACGACGTCGCCCTGAAAAACTGTTTTTT.

This clonotype showed up just a few times. This sequence joins TRBV20-1 and TRBJ2-2; 10 bases are a match to TRBD2. The CDR3 runs 16 residues. V dropped 5 bases and J dropped 5; count of bases not matched to a gene: 11. CDR1 DFQATT and CDR2 SNEGSKA come from the germline V gene (reference sequence). The CDR3 here is CSAGSLAGDFTGELFF. DNA of the CDR3: TGCAGTGCTGGCTCCCTAGCGGGGGATTTTACCGGGGAGCTGTTTTTT.

This chain joins TRBV9 and TRBJ2-5; 12 bases line up with TRBD2. V lost 0 bases, J lost 5 bases, and 8 bases stayed unmatched. The CDR3 is 17 residues long. Germline V gene lookup returns CDR1 SGDLS and CDR2 YYNGEE. The CDR3 sequence is CASSVGALAGGTETQYF. DNA of the CDR3: TGTGCCAGCAGCGTAGGGGCCCTAGCGGGGGGGACGGAGACCCAGTACTTC.

The chain joins TRBV7-6 to TRBJ2-1; 8 bases are shared with TRBD2. Germline trimming cut 5 bases from V and 6 bases from J; bases unmatched to any gene: 12. The CDR3 loop spans 16 amino acids. Germline V gene sequence: CDR1 SGHVS, CDR2 FNYEAQ. This CDR3 reads CASSGQPGLDFNEQFF. CDR3 coding DNA: TGTGCCAGCAGCGGCCAGCCGGGACTAGATTTCAATGAGCAGTTCTTC. Full variable domain (rest looked up from reference TRBV7-6 and TRBJ2-1): GAGVSQSPRYKVTKRGQDVALRCDPISGHVSLYWYRQALGQGPEFLTYFNYEAQQDKSGLPNDRFSAERPEGSISTLTIQRTEQRDSAMYRCASSGQPGLDFNEQFFGPGTRLTVL.

V is TRBV5-8 and J is TRBJ2-1; D ambiguous. V shed 6 bases and J shed 7 bases, with 5 bases lying between them. CDR1 SGHTS and CDR2 YDEGEE come from the germline V gene. The CDR3 consists of 10 residues. The CDR3 nucleotides are TGTGCCAGCACCTTAAATGAGCAGTTCTTC. This sequence encodes CASTLNEQFF.

The CDR3 DNA reads as TGTGCCAGTAGTACCCGGGGGGTACTCTCCTACGAGCAGTACTTC. It codes for CASSTRGVLSYEQYF. This rearrangement joins TRBV19 to TRBJ2-7; 7 nucleotides line up with TRBD2. This CDR3 spans 15 amino acids. Germline V gives CDR1 LNHDA, CDR2 SQIVND (reference sequence). Losses at the gene ends were 4 bases for V and 0 bases for J; bases not matched to a gene: 6.

There are a few counts of this clonotype. V and J are TRBV2 and TRBJ2-4, with a tentative D call TRBD2 (5 bases). The length of the CDR3 is 15 residues. CDR1 and CDR2 (germline): SNHLY, FYNNEI. V lost 7 bases, J lost 0 bases, and 13 bases lay in between. The CDR3 reads CASMYTRVAKNIQYF. The CDR3 DNA follows: TGTGCCAGCATGTACACGAGGGTAGCCAAAAACATTCAGTACTTC.